Shown below are 29 T cell receptor beta chains from a single sample sequenced in a study of radiation and T cells in renal cell carcinoma. Time point denoted: blood 2 weeks post-SBRT. This sample's treatment: 15 Gy SBRT to primary tumor, nephrectomy 4 weeks later. TCRdb's table, derived via immunoSEQ multiplex PCR, lists solely in-frame clones and lacks some. The sample yields 70,000 to 100,000 clones, just over 85% seen once. Material: blood, obtained from a patient whose treatment included radiotherapy and nephrectomy. These receptor sequences come from a woman between 45 and 65 years old with renal cell carcinoma.

The chain couples TRBV4-3 to TRBJ2-7; D ambiguous. CDR1 is LGHNA and CDR2 is YSLEER in the germline V gene. V lost 4 bases, J lost 0 bases, and 13 bases lay in between. The CDR3 has 15 residues. The CDR3 DNA reads as TGCGCCAGCAGCCTCGCCGGAGATGGCTCCTACGAGCAGTACTTC. Its protein is CASSLAGDGSYEQYF.

The chain employs TRBV30 and TRBJ1-2, with D possibly TRBD1 on 6 matching bases. The V and J ends lost 3 bases and 7 bases respectively, with 12 bases between them. This CDR3 comprises 12 residues. Per germline, CDR1 GTSNPN and CDR2 SVGIG (reference sequence). CDR3 nucleotides: TGTGCCTGGAGAAACGAGGGGGGTGGCTACACCTTC. Amino acids: CAWRNEGGGYTF. The variable domain in full, completed from reference TRBV30 and TRBJ1-2, reads SQTIHQWPATLVQPVGSPLSLECTVEGTSNPNLYWYRQAAGRGLQLLFYSVGIGQISSEVPQNLSASRPQDRQFILSSKKLLLSDSGFYLCAWRNEGGGYTFGSGTRLTVV.

This chain joins TRBV11-2 and TRBJ1-2; D unclear. Trimming removed 5 bases at V and 4 bases at J, with 11 bases between. The CDR3 length is 13 residues. Germline V lookup: CDR1 SGHAT, CDR2 FQNNGV. The CDR3 bases are TGTGCCAGCAGCCTACCCCCTGGCTATGGCTACACCTTC. It yields the protein CASSLPPGYGYTF. The whole variable domain, filled in from reference TRBV11-2 and TRBJ1-2, reads EAGVAQSPRYKIIEKRQSVAFWCNPISGHATLYWYQQILGQGPKLLIQFQNNGVVDDSQLPKDRFSAERLKGVDSTLKIQPAKLEDSAVYLCASSLPPGYGYTFGSGTRLTVV.

The V call is TRBV11-3, the J call TRBJ1-4; D is undetermined. V lost 3 bases and J lost 8, with 10 bases in between. This CDR3 has 13 residues. Germline loops: CDR1 SGHNT, CDR2 YENEEA. The CDR3 loop reads CASSLRRGEKLFF. CDR3 nucleotide sequence: TGTGCCAGCAGCTTGAGGCGAGGGGAAAAACTGTTTTTT.

This rearrangement joins TRBV19 to TRBJ2-5; the D call may be TRBD1 or TRBD2 (6 bases each). V was pared by 7 bases and J by 5 bases, with 17 bases between. This CDR3 contains 14 residues. The V gene's germline CDR1 is LNHDA and CDR2 SQIVND (reference sequence). The CDR3 reads CASMNWGAEETQYF. In DNA form, the CDR3 reads TGTGCCAGTATGAATTGGGGGGCAGAGGAGACCCAGTACTTC.

V and J are TRBV2 and TRBJ2-1; 10 bases line up with TRBD2. The CDR3 runs 15 residues. Germline V gene sequence: CDR1 SNHLY, CDR2 FYNNEI. V trimming: 4 bases; J trimming: 9 bases; junction bases outside the gene matches: 9. This chain's CDR3 is CASSVRAGGPGEQFF. The CDR3, as DNA: TGTGCCAGCAGTGTCCGAGCGGGGGGGCCTGGTGAGCAGTTCTTC. The variable domain in full, completed from reference TRBV2 and TRBJ2-1, reads EPEVTQTPSHQVTQMGQEVILRCVPISNHLYFYWYRQILGQKVEFLVSFYNNEISEKSEIFDDQFSVERPDGSNFTLKIRSTKLEDSAMYFCASSVRAGGPGEQFFGPGTRLTVL.

The chain carries TRBV25-1 and TRBJ2-7; D call uncertain. This CDR3 region has 15 residues. V dropped 6 bases and J dropped 3 bases, with 18 bases sitting between them. CDR1 and CDR2 (germline): MGHDK, SYGVNS. CDR3 DNA: TGTGCCAGCAGCGGTCCCCCGCGGTTGGTCTACGAGCAGTACTTC. This translates into CASSGPPRLVYEQYF.

The chain combines TRBV9 with TRBJ2-1, with a weak D call TRBD2 (6 bases). Germline loops: CDR1 SGDLS, CDR2 YYNGEE. The germline V and J ends were trimmed by 4 bases and 8 bases, with 22 bases remaining between them. CDR3 length: 16 amino acids. This chain's CDR3 is CASSIRGGDGFHEQFF. The CDR3 DNA sequence: TGTGCCAGCAGCATCCGAGGAGGGGACGGGTTCCATGAGCAGTTCTTC.

The chain has TRBV5-1 and TRBJ2-3; weak D call: TRBD2 (6 bases). Germline V gene sequence: CDR1 SGHRS, CDR2 YFSETQ. The CDR3 loop spans 17 amino acids. The V and J ends lost 1 base and 2 bases respectively, with 17 bases between them. CDR3 in amino acids: CASSLSGASSATDTQYF. The CDR3 region has the DNA TGCGCCAGCAGCTTGTCGGGAGCGAGCAGTGCCACAGATACGCAGTATTTT.

The J gene is TRBJ2-2, the V gene TRBV4-1; 11 bases line up with TRBD2. The germline V gene has CDR1 MGHRA and CDR2 YSYEKL. The CDR3 has 17 amino acids. Unmatched junction bases numbered 4, after V lost 0 bases and J lost 4 bases. The CDR3 DNA reads as TGCGCCAGCAGCCAAGAGGGACTAGCGGAGTCCACCGGGGAGCTGTTTTTT. The encoded protein is CASSQEGLAESTGELFF.

The chain is built from TRBV7-2 and TRBJ2-1; D is unresolved. CDR1 and CDR2 from the germline V gene are SGHTA and FQGNSA. Trimming left V 2 bases short and J 9 bases short, with 11 bases between. This CDR3 is 13 amino acids long. CDR3 loop: CASSLNAGGEQFF. DNA of the CDR3: TGTGCCAGCAGCTTAAATGCCGGCGGTGAGCAGTTCTTC.

The rearrangement uses TRBV4-3 and TRBJ1-3; possible D gene TRBD1, 6 bases. V was trimmed by 0 bases and J by 2 bases, leaving 11 bases between them. Germline CDR1 is LGHNA and CDR2 is YSLEER. CDR3 size: 16 residues. The CDR3 loop is CASSQDKAGAGNTIYF. The CDR3 DNA follows: TGCGCCAGCAGCCAAGATAAGGCAGGGGCTGGAAACACCATATATTTT.

This clone has a single count. The rearrangement joins TRBV29-1 to TRBJ2-2, with 7 bases fitting TRBD1. Germline CDR1 is SQVTM and CDR2 is ANQGSEA. This CDR3 has 13 amino acids. Losses at the gene ends were 3 bases for V and 5 bases for J; bases not matched to a gene: 3. This CDR3 reads CSVEKQGTGELFF. The CDR3 DNA sequence: TGCAGCGTTGAGAAACAGGGGACCGGGGAGCTGTTTTTT.

The V and J genes are TRBV4-3 and TRBJ2-7; D uncertain. The germline V gene has CDR1 LGHNA and CDR2 YSLEER. This CDR3 has 16 amino acids. V was shortened by 2 bases and J by 2 bases, with 16 bases between the two germline ends. The DNA for the CDR3 is TGCGCCAGCAGCCAAAATCCCGGGCCCGGCCCCTACGAGCAGTACTTC. This sequence encodes CASSQNPGPGPYEQYF.

Notes on this clone: A read error may produce the germline difference seen at one junction end. The CDR3 DNA sequence: TGCGCCAGCAGATTGGGGGCCGGGGCCAACGTCCTGACTTTC. Translation: CASRLGAGANVLTF. V and J are TRBV5-1 and TRBJ2-6, with a tentative D call TRBD1 (6 bases). The germline V gene encodes CDR1 SGHRS and CDR2 YFSETQ. The CDR3 covers 14 residues.

V usage is TRBV7-9 and J usage is TRBJ2-1; the match to TRBD2 covers 9 bases. J lost 5 bases, V lost 5 bases, and 13 bases had no gene match. CDR3 length: 17 residues. Germline V gives CDR1 SEHNR, CDR2 FQNEAQ (reference sequence). CDR3 in amino acids: CASSLPGRLAGNNEQFF. DNA of the CDR3: TGTGCCAGCAGCCTTCCTGGAAGGCTAGCGGGGAACAATGAGCAGTTCTTC.

In its sample, this clone was seen a few times. V gene TRBV29-1 combines with J gene TRBJ2-2; 9 positions match TRBD2. Germline CDR1 reads SQVTM; CDR2 reads ANQGSEA. V trimming: 0 bases; J trimming: 1 base; junction bases outside the gene matches: 3. The CDR3 has 16 amino acids. This CDR3 reads CSVEDQAGGNTGELFF. The CDR3 DNA follows: TGCAGCGTTGAAGATCAAGCGGGAGGGAACACCGGGGAGCTGTTTTTT.

Only one count was recorded for this clone. The CDR3 sequence is CASSTRTGYQETQYF. CDR3 sequence (DNA): TGTGCCAGTAGTACGAGGACAGGCTACCAAGAGACCCAGTACTTC. The chain couples TRBV19 to TRBJ2-5, with TRBD1 matching 7 bases. CDR3 size: 15 residues. The germline V gene encodes CDR1 LNHDA and CDR2 SQIVND (reference sequence). The V segment lost 4 bases and the J segment 0 bases; nucleotides outside the gene matches: 5. Looking up the rest from reference TRBV19 and TRBJ2-5 gives the full variable domain: DGGITQSPKYLFRKEGQNVTLSCEQNLNHDAMYWYRQDPGQGLRLIYYSQIVNDFQKGDIAEGYSVSREKKESFPLTVTSAQKNPTAFYLCASSTRTGYQETQYFGPGTRLLVL.

This clone was seen a few times. This chain links TRBV18 with TRBJ2-1, with 12 bases that match TRBD2. The CDR3 contains 16 residues. The junction had 1 base not matched to a gene; V was cut back by 0 bases and J by 4 bases. CDR1 and CDR2 (germline): KGHSH, LQKENI. CDR3: CASSPPGTSGYNEQFF. CDR3 bases: TGTGCCAGCTCACCACCGGGGACTAGCGGGTACAATGAGCAGTTCTTC.

The CDR3, as DNA: TGTGCCAGCAGTTCCCTAACGGGACAGGGTCAAGAGACCCAGTACTTC. Its translation is CASSSLTGQGQETQYF. The chain couples TRBV2 to TRBJ2-5; 9 bases map to TRBD1. CDR3 length: 16 amino acids. The V and J ends lost 5 bases and 2 bases, in that order; junction bases with no gene match: 9. Germline V gene data show CDR1 as SNHLY and CDR2 as FYNNEI.

The rearrangement joins TRBV5-4 to TRBJ2-7; D might be TRBD2 (6 bases). CDR1 and CDR2 from the germline V gene are SGHNT and YYREEE (reference sequence). The V end lost 4 bases, the J end lost 2 bases, and 16 bases lay between the germline ends. CDR3 size: 15 residues. CDR3: CASSQTGSYPYEQYF. DNA of the CDR3: TGTGCCAGCAGCCAGACCGGGAGCTACCCCTACGAGCAGTACTTC.

The chain recombines TRBV28 with TRBJ2-7, with D possibly called TRBD1 or TRBD2 (5 bases each). V shed 6 bases and J shed 6 bases, with 9 bases lying between them. There are 11 residues in the CDR3. The germline V gene encodes CDR1 MDHEN and CDR2 SYDVKM. The CDR3 is CASRSRGEQYF. CDR3 nucleotide sequence: TGTGCCAGCAGATCGAGGGGCGAGCAGTACTTC.

This clone came up a few times. The rearrangement links TRBV9 to TRBJ1-2; D is unresolved. CDR1 and CDR2 (germline): SGDLS, YYNGEE. With 0 bases removed from V and 6 bases from J, the gap between germline ends came to 6 bases. The CDR3 runs 12 residues. The CDR3 DNA follows: TGTGCCAGCAGCGTAGAAGGTAATGGCTACACCTTC. It is translated as CASSVEGNGYTF.

The rearrangement uses TRBV27 and TRBJ1-2, with D possibly TRBD1 on 5 matching bases. CDR1 and CDR2 from the germline V gene are MNHEY and SMNVEV (reference sequence). The V and J ends lost 0 bases and 3 bases respectively, with 5 bases between them. The CDR3 length is 13 residues. CDR3 loop: CASSLSGDYGYTF. DNA for the CDR3: TGTGCCAGCAGTTTATCAGGGGACTATGGCTACACCTTC.

The rearrangement uses TRBV5-5 and TRBJ2-3; TRBD2 agrees at 12 bases. J gave up 0 bases and V 0 bases, and 2 bases lay outside the gene matches. The V gene's germline CDR1 is SGHKS and CDR2 YYEKEE (reference sequence). This CDR3 has 17 amino acids. In DNA form, the CDR3 reads TGTGCCAGCAGCTTGGCGGGGACTAGCGGGAGCACAGATACGCAGTATTTT. This gives the protein CASSLAGTSGSTDTQYF.

The chain combines TRBV5-1 with TRBJ2-4; D ambiguous. This CDR3 comprises 11 residues. CDR1 SGHRS and CDR2 YFSETQ come from the germline V gene. The germline V and J ends were trimmed by 2 bases and 7 bases, with 4 bases remaining between them. CDR3 nucleotide sequence: TGCGCCAGCAGCTTCAGTAACATTCAGTACTTC. This sequence encodes CASSFSNIQYF. The full variable domain, with the rest looked up from reference TRBV5-1 and TRBJ2-4, is KAGVTQTPRYLIKTRGQQVTLSCSPISGHRSVSWYQQTPGQGLQFLFEYFSETQRNKGNFPGRFSGRQFSNSRSEMNVSTLELGDSALYLCASSFSNIQYFGAGTRLSVL.

The V call is TRBV9, the J call TRBJ2-3; D ambiguous. Germline CDR1 and CDR2: SGDLS and YYNGEE. Between the trimmed V and J ends, which lost 2 bases and 0 bases, there was a span of 4 bases. The CDR3 sequence is 13 residues long. The CDR3 DNA reads TGTGCCAGCAGCGTCTCTAGCACAGATACGCAGTATTTT. It specifies CASSVSSTDTQYF.

This chain joins TRBV7-2 and TRBJ2-5, with a tentative D call TRBD2 (6 bases). Germline V gene lookup returns CDR1 SGHTA and CDR2 FQGNSA. Trimming took 2 bases from V and 4 from J, leaving 8 bases between them. The CDR3 length is 13 residues. The CDR3 DNA sequence: TGTGCCAGCAGCTTAAAGCGGGCAGAGACCCAGTACTTC. Protein sequence: CASSLKRAETQYF. The entire variable domain, with the rest obtained from reference TRBV7-2 and TRBJ2-5, is as follows: GAGVSQSPSNKVTEKGKDVELRCDPISGHTALYWYRQSLGQGLEFLIYFQGNSAPDKSGLPSDRFSAERTGGSVSTLTIQRTQQEDSAVYLCASSLKRAETQYFGPGTRLLVL.

The rearrangement uses TRBV7-2 and TRBJ1-2; possibly TRBD1 for D (5 bases). Germline V gene sequence: CDR1 SGHTA, CDR2 FQGNSA. The V and J ends lost 4 bases and 7 bases respectively, with 16 bases between them. This CDR3 contains 14 residues. In DNA form, the CDR3 reads TGTGCCAGCAGCTCCCCAGGAGGGGTCGGTGGCTACACCTTC. Residues: CASSSPGGVGGYTF. Variable domain in full (rest from reference TRBV7-2 and TRBJ1-2): GAGVSQSPSNKVTEKGKDVELRCDPISGHTALYWYRQSLGQGLEFLIYFQGNSAPDKSGLPSDRFSAERTGGSVSTLTIQRTQQEDSAVYLCASSSPGGVGGYTFGSGTRLTVV.